This entry lists 15 T cell receptor beta chains sequenced from one sample in a study of human T cells and chemical hapten exposure. TCRdb used MiXCR to reprocess the RACE reads, holding one entry per CDR3 protein. The sample lists some 350,000 distinct CDR3 sequences, about 6% occurring once. Documented time point: patch test 2, 6 weeks after DPC sensitization. Treatment specified: therapeutic diphenylcyclopropenone sensitization with weekly scalp DPC. The source material was whole blood, sampled in connection with sensitization to the hapten diphenylcyclopropenone (DPC). These receptors were taken from a woman under 30 with alopecia areata. Some clones in this sample may be carry-over from other donors' samples.

The chain recombines TRBV18 with TRBJ2-1, with D possibly matching TRBD2 (5 bases). Germline lookup yields CDR1 KGHSH and CDR2 LQKENI. This CDR3 comprises 15 residues. V was cut by 3 bases and J by 5 bases, with 14 bases left in between. CDR3 nucleotides: TGTGCCAGCTCACCGTCGGCTAGCCTCAACAATGAGCAGTTCTTC. This encodes CASSPSASLNNEQFF.

This clonotype was counted a few times. V is TRBV12-3 or TRBV12-4 and J is TRBJ2-1; D gene uncertain. Trimming cost V 2 bases and J 7 bases, with 6 bases left between them. The CDR3 has 12 amino acids. As DNA, the CDR3 is TGTGCCAGCAGTTTAACTTCGAATGAGCAGTTCTTC. This gives the protein CASSLTSNEQFF.

This clonotype was detected many times. V gene TRBV7-3 combines with J gene TRBJ1-1; D ambiguous. Deletions cut 3 bases from V and 1 base from J, with 6 bases between. The CDR3 extends over 13 amino acids. Germline V gene sequence: CDR1 SGHTA, CDR2 FQGTGA. Written as DNA, the CDR3 is TGTGCCAGCAGCTTTTCCAGGAACACTGAAGCTTTCTTT. It specifies CASSFSRNTEAFF.

A few counts support this clonotype. The chain employs TRBV5-1 and TRBJ2-7, with 8 bases that match TRBD2. The CDR3 extends over 18 amino acids. Germline CDR1 reads SGHRS; CDR2 reads YFSETQ. J was trimmed by 5 bases and V by 0 bases; bases with no gene match: 16. The DNA of the CDR3 is TGCGCCAGCAGCTTGGACGGGAAGCGGGGGACTTTAACGCACGAGCAGTACTTC. This translates into CASSLDGKRGTLTHEQYF.

The chain is built from TRBV6-2 or TRBV6-3 and TRBJ2-2; D is unclear. Trimming stripped 6 bases from V and 4 bases from J, with 15 bases between. Germline assignment: CDR1 MNHEY and CDR2 SVGEGT. The CDR3 length is 15 residues. CDR3 sequence (DNA): TGTGCCAGCAGCCGATCCATTCAAATCACCGGGGAGCTGTTTTTT. Protein sequence: CASSRSIQITGELFF.

This clonotype came up a few times. The genes are TRBV7-2 and TRBJ2-1; D is perhaps TRBD2 (5 bases). This CDR3 has 13 residues. Between the trimmed V and J ends, which lost 2 bases and 10 bases, there was a span of 12 bases. In germline, CDR1 is SGHTA, CDR2 FQGNSA. The CDR3 bases are TGTGCCAGCAGCTTACCGGGGAACGGGGAGCAGTTCTTC. It specifies CASSLPGNGEQFF.

There are many counts of this clonotype. V gene TRBV6-5 combines with J gene TRBJ1-1, with a possible D match to TRBD1 (5 bases). Trimming shortened V by 6 bases and J by 3 bases, and 17 bases separated the two germline ends. Germline loops: CDR1 MNHEY, CDR2 SVGAGI. This CDR3 contains 15 residues. The CDR3 is CASSPFGPTDTEAFF. The CDR3 DNA reads TGTGCCAGCAGCCCCTTCGGGCCGACAGACACTGAAGCTTTCTTT.

In its sample, this clonotype was seen many times. CDR3 nucleotide sequence: TGCAGTGCCGCGGGGCAGGGGGAATCCTACGAGCAGTACTTC. Its protein is CSAAGQGESYEQYF. The chain couples TRBV20-1 to TRBJ2-7; a possible D gene is TRBD1 (7 bases). In germline, CDR1 is DFQATT, CDR2 SNEGSKA (reference sequence). With 6 bases removed from V and 1 base from J, the gap between germline ends came to 16 bases. The length of the CDR3 is 14 residues.

This clonotype has ten or more counts. The CDR3 protein is CASSGGWGNEQFF. The CDR3 nucleotides read TGTGCCAGCAGTGGGGGTTGGGGTAATGAGCAGTTCTTC. This chain uses TRBV2 with TRBJ2-1; no definite D call. CDR3 length: 13 residues. Germline V gives CDR1 SNHLY, CDR2 FYNNEI. Between the trimmed V and J ends, which lost 4 bases and 7 bases, there was a span of 11 bases.

In its sample, this clonotype was seen many times. This chain links TRBV9 with TRBJ2-3; TRBD2 might be the D (7 bases). The CDR3 totals 16 residues. Per the germline V gene, CDR1 is SGDLS and CDR2 is YYNGEE. Trimming took 0 bases from V and 0 from J, leaving 11 bases between them. The CDR3 DNA reads as TGTGCCAGCAGCGTAGGCTCGGGGGGCAGCACAGATACGCAGTATTTT. Protein product: CASSVGSGGSTDTQYF.

This clonotype has a handful of counts. The gene calls are TRBV12-3 or TRBV12-4 and TRBJ1-5; D not certain. The V end lost 6 bases, the J end lost 5 bases, and 11 bases lay between the germline ends. CDR3 length equals 13 residues. The DNA of the CDR3 is TGTGCCAGCAGAGATCGAAAGTATCAGCCCCAGCATTTT. Translating gives CASRDRKYQPQHF.

A few counts support this clonotype. The chain recombines TRBV5-6 with TRBJ2-7, with 11 bases identical to TRBD1. The germline CDR1 and CDR2 sequences are SGHDT and YYEEEE. V gave up 5 bases and J gave up 4 bases; unmatched junction bases: 2. This CDR3 region has 13 residues. The CDR3 protein is CASSGDRGYEQYF. The CDR3, as DNA: TGTGCCAGCAGTGGGGACAGGGGGTACGAGCAGTACTTC.

This clonotype showed up just a few times. The V call is TRBV20-1, the J call TRBJ1-1; D gene unclear. CDR1 DFQATT and CDR2 SNEGSKA come from the germline V gene (reference sequence). This CDR3 spans 12 amino acids. V was clipped by 4 bases and J by 2 bases, with 8 bases between them. CDR3 nucleotides: TGCAGTGCTACAAAGGACAACACTGAAGCTTTCTTT. Translated: CSATKDNTEAFF.

The V call is TRBV18, the J call TRBJ1-6, with TRBD1 matching over 9 bases. V lost 1 base to trimming and J lost 8 bases; unmatched junction nucleotides: 9. Germline V CDR1 and CDR2: KGHSH, LQKENI. The CDR3 is made up of 17 amino acids. Written as DNA, the CDR3 is TGTGCCAGCTCACCACTCGAGAGGACAGGGGCGGATTCACCCCTCCACTTT. It is translated as CASSPLERTGADSPLHF.

This clonotype was observed many times. CDR3 protein: CASSLESADTQYF. The DNA for the CDR3 is TGTGCCAGCAGTTTAGAGAGCGCAGATACGCAGTATTTT. The chain uses TRBV12-3 or TRBV12-4 and TRBJ2-3; D gene uncertain. Trimming took 1 base from V and 4 from J, leaving 6 bases between them. The CDR3 runs to 13 residues.